The T cell receptor (beta chain) described here comes from a study of shared clonotypes between healthy human individuals. Profiled with immunoSEQ multiplex PCR; TCRdb holds only in-frame clones, not every one. The top ten clones hold over 0.12% of a sample with about 2.4 million clones, about 92% of them seen once. A CD45RA+ naive subset and a CD45RA-negative memory subset were split from CD4+ cells. A note on this clone: What it recognizes is unknown.

General study results and limits: The sampled material consisted only of blood, and tissue repertoires are likely to differ.

The CDR3 is made up of 15 amino acids. J was trimmed by 6 bases and V by 6 bases; bases with no gene match: 11. Germline values: CDR1 MNHEY, CDR2 SVGAGI. The sample consisted of naive CD4+ T cells sorted from blood. Subset noted: CD45RA+ positively selected. This chain uses TRBV6-5 with TRBJ2-7; 10 bases map to TRBD2. The receptor was derived from a man younger than 30 in good health. DNA of the CDR3: TGTGCCAGCAGCTTCGGACTAGCGGTTTCATCCGAGCAGTACTTC. Residues: CASSFGLAVSSEQYF.